This TCR beta chain came from a study of response to subunit inactivated influenza vaccine listed by TCRdb under 2018. Describing the broader study: To follow how T cells responded to a trivalent subunit inactivated influenza vaccine, the researchers relied on deep quantitative profiling of the T cell receptor repertoire. Summary of the overall study and its limitations: According to the authors, only a limited number of new T cells may be recruited by each seasonal influenza vaccination.

The cysteine opens and the phenylalanine closes a CDR3 of 13 amino acids. The entry retains the CDR3 DNA only, 39 bases that are in frame from base 1. Between the V and J ends, shortened by 4 bases and 6 bases respectively, the junction contains 11 bases. The germline V gene (reference sequence) yields MNHNY for CDR1 and SVGAGI for CDR2. Library preparation was by RT-PCR. Sequencing instrument: Illumina HiSeq 2500. Using fastp trimming at Q25 and MiXCR clonotype assembly, TCRdb reanalyzed the public sequencing data and kept in-frame beta chains. Rows merge per CDR3 protein into single entries with the most common DNA and genes. Present in this sample are hundreds of thousands of distinct CDR3 sequences, about 10% of which were seen just once. Roughly 10% of the sample is in the top ten clones. Worth noting for this clonotype: This clone's antigen is unknown. No base qualities exist here, and no much larger clone lies one base off it.

The receptor's source is a man aged 50-59 years who received an inactivated influenza vaccine. Donor details come from another sample of the same person, matched by shared clones. Recombination joined TRBV6-6 with TRBJ2-3; TRBD2 might be the D gene, on 6 matching bases. The sequencing used PBMCs from blood, collected on the day of vaccination. At the DNA level, the sequence is TGTGCCAGCAGTTCGTACGCGGGGGATACGCAGTATTTT. Translated, this is CASSSYAGDTQYF.